Listed below are T cell receptor beta chains from one sample, sequenced in a study of human T cells and chemical hapten exposure. MiXCR was run by TCRdb on the RACE reads, yielding one entry per CDR3 protein. The data show more than 45,000 distinct CDR3 sequences, around an eighth seen once. The material sequenced was whole blood, taken in connection with sensitization to the hapten diphenylcyclopropenone (DPC). The receptors were sampled from a man aged 25 to 40 with alopecia areata. Some clones in this sample may be carry-over from other donors' samples. CDR3s include the opening cysteine and the closing phenylalanine or tryptophan. D genes are given only for firm matches. Expanded clones are given a class, and other clones once, few, many or no size at all.

abundance: NA; v_gene: TRBV20-1; d_gene: TRBD1; j_gene: TRBJ2-1; CDR3aa: CSARDPGQGGNEQFF; CDR3nt: TGCAGTGCTAGAGACCCGGGACAGGGAGGCAATGAGCAGTTCTTC
abundance: few; v_gene: TRBV3-1; d_gene: NA; j_gene: TRBJ2-2; CDR3aa: CASSQNTLAYTGELFF; CDR3nt: TGTGCCAGCAGCCAAAATACACTAGCTTACACCGGGGAGCTGTTTTTT
abundance: many; v_gene: TRBV6-1; d_gene: NA; j_gene: TRBJ1-1; CDR3aa: CASSERLFVAFF; CDR3nt: TGTGCCAGCAGTGAACGCTTGTTCGTAGCTTTCTTT
abundance: many; v_gene: TRBV20-1; d_gene: NA; j_gene: TRBJ1-4; CDR3aa: CSARPLAGSDEKLFF; CDR3nt: TGCAGTGCTAGACCGCTGGCGGGTTCGGATGAAAAACTGTTTTTT
abundance: NA; v_gene: TRBV4-1; d_gene: NA; j_gene: TRBJ1-6; CDR3aa: CASSQALQGFAPLHF; CDR3nt: TGCGCCAGCAGCCAAGCGCTACAGGGTTTTGCACCCCTCCACTTT
abundance: many; v_gene: TRBV7-2; d_gene: NA; j_gene: TRBJ1-2; CDR3aa: CASSWGRRAGGYTF; CDR3nt: TGTGCCAGCAGCTGGGGACGGCGAGCCGGGGGCTACACCTTC
abundance: many; v_gene: TRBV29-1; d_gene: NA; j_gene: TRBJ2-7; CDR3aa: CSVPRDNSYEQYF; CDR3nt: TGCAGCGTTCCCCGGGACAACTCCTACGAGCAGTACTTC
abundance: NA; v_gene: TRBV10-3; d_gene: TRBD1; j_gene: TRBJ1-2; CDR3aa: CAISTGTGLNYGYTF; CDR3nt: TGTGCCATCAGCACCGGGACAGGGTTAAACTATGGCTACACCTTC
abundance: few; v_gene: TRBV6-1; d_gene: NA; j_gene: TRBJ2-7; CDR3aa: CASSELTASYEQYF; CDR3nt: TGTGCCAGCAGTGAATTGACAGCCTCCTACGAGCAGTACTTC
abundance: many; v_gene: TRBV7-6; d_gene: NA; j_gene: TRBJ1-1; CDR3aa: CASSYLGTGNTEAFF; CDR3nt: TGTGCCAGCAGCTACCTGGGGACGGGAAACACTGAAGCTTTCTTT
abundance: few; v_gene: TRBV5-4; d_gene: NA; j_gene: TRBJ2-4; CDR3aa: CASHLGDIQYF; CDR3nt: TGTGCCAGCCACCTTGGAGACATTCAGTACTTC
abundance: NA; v_gene: TRBV28; d_gene: NA; j_gene: TRBJ2-7; CDR3aa: CASVQDPYEQYF; CDR3nt: TGTGCCAGCGTACAGGATCCCTACGAGCAGTACTTC
abundance: many; v_gene: TRBV5-1; d_gene: TRBD1; j_gene: TRBJ1-4; CDR3aa: CASSSDRGNEKLFF; CDR3nt: TGCGCCAGCAGCTCGGACAGGGGAAATGAAAAACTGTTTTTT
abundance: NA; v_gene: TRBV3-1; d_gene: TRBD1; j_gene: TRBJ1-4; CDR3aa: CASSQRTTGLQEKLFF; CDR3nt: TGTGCCAGCAGCCAACGCACGACAGGGCTACAGGAAAAACTGTTTTTT
abundance: NA; v_gene: TRBV9; d_gene: NA; j_gene: TRBJ2-5; CDR3aa: CASSRQTGDVGETQYF; CDR3nt: TGTGCCAGCAGCCGTCAAACAGGAGACGTCGGGGAGACCCAGTACTTC
abundance: NA; v_gene: TRBV3-1; d_gene: NA; j_gene: TRBJ1-6; CDR3aa: CASSPGYNSPLHF; CDR3nt: TGTGCCAGCAGCCCAGGTTATAATTCACCCCTCCACTTT
abundance: NA; v_gene: TRBV27; d_gene: NA; j_gene: TRBJ2-6; CDR3aa: CASSLQVGASGANVLTF; CDR3nt: TGTGCCAGCAGTTTACAAGTTGGGGCTTCAGGGGCCAACGTCCTGACTTTC
abundance: many; v_gene: TRBV24-1; d_gene: NA; j_gene: TRBJ2-7; CDR3aa: CATSRDTSDEQYF; CDR3nt: TGTGCCACCAGCCGGGACACGTCCGACGAGCAGTACTTC
abundance: few; v_gene: TRBV6-2/TRBV6-3; d_gene: NA; j_gene: TRBJ1-2; CDR3aa: CASSYGSYGYTF; CDR3nt: TGTGCCAGCAGTTATGGATCCTATGGCTACACCTTC
abundance: few; v_gene: TRBV19; d_gene: NA; j_gene: TRBJ1-2; CDR3aa: CASSIVPGGDNYGYTF; CDR3nt: TGTGCCAGTAGTATAGTCCCAGGAGGAGATAACTATGGCTACACCTTC
abundance: few; v_gene: TRBV29-1; d_gene: NA; j_gene: TRBJ2-1; CDR3aa: CSVVGQFRMNEQFF; CDR3nt: TGCAGCGTTGTTGGGCAGTTTCGAATGAATGAGCAGTTCTTC
abundance: NA; v_gene: TRBV4-3; d_gene: NA; j_gene: TRBJ1-4; CDR3aa: CASSQVPTLQPGLFF; CDR3nt: TGCGCCAGCAGCCAAGTTCCCACCCTTCAACCAGGGCTGTTTTTT
abundance: NA; v_gene: TRBV7-2; d_gene: NA; j_gene: TRBJ2-3; CDR3aa: CASSRVSTDTQYF; CDR3nt: TGTGCCAGCAGCCGGGTTAGCACAGATACGCAGTATTTT
abundance: many; v_gene: TRBV29-1; d_gene: NA; j_gene: TRBJ2-3; CDR3aa: CSVAGRNTQYF; CDR3nt: TGCAGCGTCGCCGGAAGGAATACGCAGTATTTT
abundance: many; v_gene: TRBV12-3/TRBV12-4; d_gene: NA; j_gene: TRBJ1-2; CDR3aa: CASSSRVGGYTF; CDR3nt: TGTGCCAGCAGTTCCAGGGTGGGCGGCTACACCTTC
abundance: many; v_gene: TRBV19; d_gene: NA; j_gene: TRBJ1-5; CDR3aa: CASSMTEAGFRQPQHF; CDR3nt: TGTGCCAGTAGTATGACTGAGGCGGGTTTTCGTCAGCCCCAGCATTTT
abundance: NA; v_gene: TRBV3-1; d_gene: NA; j_gene: TRBJ1-2; CDR3aa: CASSQVSGNGYTF; CDR3nt: TGTGCCAGCAGCCAAGTTTCGGGAAATGGCTACACCTTC